This T cell receptor beta chain was found in a study of T cells in Graves' hyperthyroidism and ophthalmopathy. About the research overall: At initial diagnosis, before any treatment had begun, peripheral blood was obtained.

Concerning this clonotype: Its antigen is currently unknown.

Patients aged 18 to 65 with hyperthyroidism were newly diagnosed, with duration under 2 months. Lactation, pregnancy, other autoimmune disease or uncontrolled infection led to exclusion of patients. The study's findings and limits: Stable hyperthyroidism was separated from ophthalmopathy by a model based on 13 V-J features.

V was trimmed by 3 bases and J by 8 bases, leaving 14 bases between them. This CDR3 region has 15 residues. Germline values: CDR1 LGHNA, CDR2 YSLEER. TCR beta CDR3 region amplification was performed from RNA transcripts. Primed by the HTBI set, a first-round RT-PCR was run on the TCR CDR3. TCRdb re-analysed the multiplex PCR reads in MiXCR, keeping a single row per CDR3 protein. The table has roughly 180,000 distinct CDR3 sequences, more than 15% seen once. The chain has TRBV4-3 and TRBJ1-6; weak D call: TRBD1 (5 bases). Sequencing used blood. The receptor comes from a woman between 45 and 60 years old with Graves' hyperthyroidism. The CDR3 loop reads CASSQTGTLYSPLHF. In DNA form, the CDR3 reads TGCGCCAGCAGCCAGACCGGGACCCTCTATTCACCCCTCCACTTT.